These 12 T cell receptor beta chains were sequenced from one sample in a study of blood T cell repertoires in COVID-19. The assay was immunoSEQ multiplex PCR, and TCRdb's table has in-frame clones only and misses some. The sample lists 200,000 to 300,000 clones; around 87% were seen once. The source material was peripheral blood. All receptors derive from a woman aged 60 to 75 with COVID-19, enrolled during active disease.

The rearrangement joins TRBV29-1 to TRBJ1-5, with D unclear. Germline CDR1 SQVTM, CDR2 ANQGSEA. The CDR3 totals 13 residues. The V and J ends lost 4 bases and 2 bases respectively, with 9 bases between them. The CDR3 loop reads CSVGHPGNQPQHF. CDR3 nucleotide sequence: TGCAGCGTTGGACACCCGGGCAATCAGCCCCAGCATTTT. Based on the CDR3 plus reference TRBV29-1 and TRBJ1-5, the full variable domain is SAVISQKPSRDICQRGTSLTIQCQVDSQVTMMFWYRQQPGQSLTLIATANQGSEATYESGFVIDKFPISRPNLTFSTLTVSNMSPEDSSIYLCSVGHPGNQPQHFGDGTRLSIL.

The CDR3 DNA reads as TGCAGTGCTAGTCCGGGGACTAGTCAGTATTTT. Translated, it gives CSASPGTSQYF. The chain has TRBV20-1 and TRBJ2-3; 8 nucleotides agree with TRBD2. The CDR3 is 11 residues long. The ends lost 3 bases at V and 12 bases at J; junction bases unmatched: 5. Germline loops: CDR1 DFQATT, CDR2 SNEGSKA (reference sequence).

The chain is built from TRBV6-1 and TRBJ2-1, with TRBD1 as a possible D gene (6 bases). Germline CDR1 MNHNS, CDR2 SASEGT. Trimming pared 3 bases from V and 2 bases from J, leaving 11 bases between. CDR3 length equals 15 residues. The CDR3 region has the DNA TGTGCCAGCAGTGACCAGACAGGTACCTACAATGAGCAGTTCTTC. Translating it yields CASSDQTGTYNEQFF.

This chain links TRBV15 with TRBJ1-2; no clear D. Germline CDR1 reads LNHNV; CDR2 reads YYDKDF (reference sequence). This CDR3 spans 14 amino acids. Trimming cost V 0 bases and J 5 bases, with 10 bases left between them. CDR3 in amino acids: CATSREFQAYGYTF. Here the CDR3 DNA reads TGTGCCACCAGCAGAGAGTTTCAGGCTTATGGCTACACCTTC.

CDR3: CASSYAGSGAGFIQNIQYF. DNA for the CDR3: TGCGCCAGCAGCTACGCCGGGTCTGGGGCAGGGTTTATCCAAAACATTCAGTACTTC. The chain joins TRBV4-1 to TRBJ2-4; a weak D match, TRBD1 (5 bases). V was pared by 5 bases and J by 5 bases, with 28 bases between. Germline CDR1 is MGHRA and CDR2 is YSYEKL. There are 19 residues in the CDR3.

This chain joins TRBV6-7 and TRBJ2-2; perhaps TRBD2 as D (5 bases). TRBV6-7 belongs to the ORF category, with a function that is uncertain. This CDR3 region has 16 residues. The ends were cut back, 2 bases at V and 4 bases at J, with 14 bases in the middle. The CDR3: CASSYELGVFTGELFF. The CDR3 DNA is TGTGCCAGCAGTTACGAACTCGGGGTATTCACCGGGGAGCTGTTTTTT.

The rearrangement links TRBV6-1 to TRBJ1-5; D not certain. V lost 2 bases to trimming and J lost 7 bases, with 21 bases between them. Germline V CDR1 and CDR2: MNHNS, SASEGT. This CDR3 is built from 17 residues. The CDR3: CASSERTIGQAQQPQHF. Here the CDR3 DNA reads TGTGCCAGCAGTGAAAGGACTATCGGTCAGGCACAGCAGCCCCAGCATTTT.

The chain carries TRBV6-5 and TRBJ2-2; 7 bases align to TRBD2. The J segment lost 4 bases and the V segment lost 6 bases, leaving 8 bases of the junction unmatched. Germline assignment: CDR1 MNHEY and CDR2 SVGAGI. The CDR3 is 15 amino acids. The CDR3 coding sequence is TGTGCCAGCAGGCGCGGGGGTCGTGGCACCGGGGAGCTGTTTTTT. Protein sequence: CASRRGGRGTGELFF.

The J gene is TRBJ1-4, the V gene TRBV29-1; no clear D gene. This CDR3 spans 13 amino acids. Trimming stripped 8 bases from V and 4 bases from J, with 14 bases between. Germline V CDR1 and CDR2: SQVTM, ANQGSEA. For the CDR3, the DNA is TGCAGCATAGCTGGGAGAAGTAATGAAAAACTGTTTTTT. Protein: CSIAGRSNEKLFF.

The rearrangement joins TRBV2 to TRBJ2-1; 8 nucleotides align to TRBD2. The germline V gene encodes CDR1 SNHLY and CDR2 FYNNEI. With 7 bases clipped from V and 4 bases from J, the junction kept 6 bases outside the gene matches. The CDR3 is made up of 14 amino acids. The CDR3 loop reads CASNRGGAYNEQFF. CDR3 sequence (DNA): TGTGCCAGCAACCGGGGGGGGGCGTACAATGAGCAGTTCTTC.

The chain has TRBV28 and TRBJ1-1; D possibly corresponds to TRBD1 (5 bases). Germline assignment: CDR1 MDHEN and CDR2 SYDVKM. Trimming took off 4 bases at V and 11 bases at J, with 17 bases between the two ends. The CDR3 covers 13 residues. The CDR3 here is CASSSRGRPGAFF. The CDR3 region has the DNA TGTGCCAGCAGTTCACGGGGGAGGCCTGGGGCTTTCTTT.

This rearrangement joins TRBV11-2 to TRBJ2-5; D unresolved. CDR1 SGHAT and CDR2 FQNNGV come from the germline V gene. The CDR3 totals 13 residues. The germline V and J ends were trimmed by 1 base and 3 bases, with 6 bases remaining between them. CDR3 nucleotides: TGTGCCAGCAGCTTAGTACTTAAAGAGACCCAGTACTTC. Protein sequence: CASSLVLKETQYF. The whole variable domain, remainder taken from reference TRBV11-2 and TRBJ2-5, is EAGVAQSPRYKIIEKRQSVAFWCNPISGHATLYWYQQILGQGPKLLIQFQNNGVVDDSQLPKDRFSAERLKGVDSTLKIQPAKLEDSAVYLCASSLVLKETQYFGPGTRLLVL.